A single sample gave rise to the 28 T cell receptor beta chains below, sequenced in a study of blood T cell repertoires in COVID-19. Assay: immunoSEQ multiplex PCR; the TCRdb copy retains only in-frame clones and omits some. The sample carries just under 40,000 clones, 79% recorded once. Sequences were obtained from peripheral blood. Every receptor here comes from a man between 65 and 85 years old with acute or convalescent COVID-19.

This clone was seen just once. This chain joins TRBV29-1 and TRBJ2-1; TRBD2 matches at 10 bases. V gave up 3 bases and J gave up 3 bases; unmatched junction bases: 2. CDR1 SQVTM and CDR2 ANQGSEA come from the germline V gene. This CDR3 region has 14 residues. The CDR3 reads CSVEGLASYNEQFF. The CDR3 DNA follows: TGCAGCGTTGAGGGACTAGCGAGCTACAATGAGCAGTTCTTC.

V usage is TRBV15 and J usage is TRBJ2-5, with TRBD2 matching over 14 bases. This CDR3 has 15 residues. CDR1 is LNHNV, CDR2 YYDKDF, per germline (reference sequence). With V trimmed by 5 bases and J by 5 bases, 4 bases remained unmatched. The CDR3: CATSGLAGGLETQYF. As DNA, the CDR3 is TGTGCCACCAGCGGACTAGCGGGAGGCCTTGAGACCCAGTACTTC.

The rearrangement uses TRBV28 and TRBJ1-5; TRBD1 matches at 7 bases. CDR3 size: 15 residues. V lost 6 bases to trimming and J lost 5 bases; unmatched junction nucleotides: 10. CDR1 MDHEN and CDR2 SYDVKM come from the germline V gene. As DNA, the CDR3 is TGTGCCAGCAGCAACAGGGGATCTGGGGATCAGCCCCAGCATTTT. It is translated as CASSNRGSGDQPQHF.

There are a few counts of this clone. This chain links TRBV15 with TRBJ1-5, with TRBD1 as a possible D gene (5 bases). The CDR3 length is 14 residues. Trimming removed 3 bases from V and 0 bases from J, with 6 bases in between. Germline V gene sequence: CDR1 LNHNV, CDR2 YYDKDF (reference sequence). The CDR3 here is CATSRTDSNQPQHF. DNA for the CDR3: TGTGCCACCAGCAGGACAGATAGCAATCAGCCCCAGCATTTT. Using reference TRBV15 and TRBJ1-5 for the parts outside the CDR3, the full variable domain is DAMVIQNPRYQVTQFGKPVTLSCSQTLNHNVMYWYQQKSSQAPKLLFHYYDKDFNNEADTPDNFQSRRPNTSFCFLDIRSPGLGDTAMYLCATSRTDSNQPQHFGDGTRLSIL.

In its sample, this clone was seen once. The CDR3 nucleotides are TGTGCCAGCAGTTCCCGTGAAGCTTTCTTT. Protein sequence: CASSSREAFF. This chain uses TRBV28 with TRBJ1-1, with unresolved D. Trimming cost V 4 bases and J 7 bases, with 4 bases left between them. The CDR3 length is 10 residues. Germline V gene lookup returns CDR1 MDHEN and CDR2 SYDVKM. Based on the CDR3 plus reference TRBV28 and TRBJ1-1, the full variable domain is DVKVTQSSRYLVKRTGEKVFLECVQDMDHENMFWYRQDPGLGLRLIYFSYDVKMKEKGDIPEGYSVSREKKERFSLILESASTNQTSMYLCASSSREAFFGQGTRLTVV.

The chain carries TRBV5-1 and TRBJ1-1; 7 bases are a match to TRBD1. The V gene's germline CDR1 is SGHRS and CDR2 YFSETQ. The CDR3 covers 15 residues. The trim removed 2 bases at V and 4 bases at J, leaving 8 bases unmatched. In nucleotides, the CDR3 is TGCGCCAGCAGCTTTACAGGGGCCTCCGGCACTGAAGCTTTCTTT. Its protein product is CASSFTGASGTEAFF.

The J gene is TRBJ2-3, the V gene TRBV24-1; the match to TRBD1 covers 12 bases. The length of the CDR3 is 14 residues. The V gene's germline CDR1 is KGHDR and CDR2 SFDVKD. V lost 5 bases and J lost 10; bases outside the gene matches: 6. CDR3 in DNA: TGTGCCACCAGTGTCGGGACAGGGGGCCCACCGCAGTATTTT. This gives the protein CATSVGTGGPPQYF.

The CDR3 region is CASSPTGGAGQPQHF. CDR3 DNA: TGTGCCAGCAGCCCTACAGGGGGCGCCGGTCAGCCCCAGCATTTT. This rearrangement joins TRBV7-2 to TRBJ1-5; 9 bases match TRBD1. Germline V CDR1 and CDR2: SGHTA, FQGNSA. V was pared by 5 bases and J by 6 bases, with 8 bases of the junction left unmatched. The CDR3 covers 15 residues.

The chain has TRBV7-8 and TRBJ2-7; TRBD1 matches 7 bases. CDR1 is SGHVS, CDR2 FQNEAQ, per germline. The CDR3 length is 13 residues. V shed 5 bases, J shed 3 bases, and the junction held 4 bases outside the gene matches. The CDR3 DNA is TGTGCCAGCAGCCCTGGGACAGACTACGAGCAGTACTTC. Amino acid sequence: CASSPGTDYEQYF.

This clone has a handful of counts. This chain joins TRBV10-3 and TRBJ1-4; possible D gene TRBD1, 6 bases. V was pared by 6 bases and J by 0 bases, with 8 bases between. Germline V CDR1 and CDR2: ENHRY, SYGVKD. The CDR3 has 14 amino acids. CDR3 sequence: CAIRDSTTNEKLFF. CDR3 DNA: TGTGCCATCAGGGACAGCACAACTAATGAAAAACTGTTTTTT.

The V call is TRBV19, the J call TRBJ2-1; D may be TRBD1 (6 bases). This CDR3 spans 13 amino acids. Trimming stripped 5 bases from V and 10 bases from J, with 15 bases between. Germline loops: CDR1 LNHDA, CDR2 SQIVND (reference sequence). This CDR3 reads CASSAQQGWEQFF. The CDR3 region has the DNA TGTGCCAGTAGTGCGCAACAGGGTTGGGAGCAGTTCTTC.

This chain joins TRBV9 and TRBJ1-1, with no clear D. Germline V gives CDR1 SGDLS, CDR2 YYNGEE. CDR3 length: 14 amino acids. Trimming shortened V by 4 bases and J by 5 bases, and 15 bases separated the two germline ends. As DNA, the CDR3 is TGTGCCAGCAGCCCCGGTAGTGGCAGGACTGAAGCTTTCTTT. Protein: CASSPGSGRTEAFF.

The CDR3 DNA reads TGTGCCAGCAGCGGGGAGTTGGGGAAGCGGGAGCTGTTTTTT. This sequence encodes CASSGELGKRELFF. The J gene is TRBJ2-2, the V gene TRBV5-5; TRBD2 is a possible D gene (5 bases). The germline gives CDR1 SGHKS, CDR2 YYEKEE (reference sequence). The CDR3 spans 14 residues. V lost 4 bases to trimming and J lost 9 bases, with 16 bases between them.

V and J are TRBV19 and TRBJ2-3; D call uncertain. V lost 1 base, J lost 8 bases, and 10 bases lay in between. The CDR3 extends over 13 amino acids. CDR1 is LNHDA, CDR2 SQIVND, per germline (reference sequence). CDR3 sequence (DNA): TGTGCCAGTAGTATAGCAGGCTCGAGTACGCAGTATTTT. Protein product: CASSIAGSSTQYF.

The V gene is TRBV4-3, the J gene TRBJ2-3; D gene uncertain. Germline V lookup: CDR1 LGHNA, CDR2 YSLEER. This CDR3 is 13 amino acids long. The V gene lost 0 bases and the J gene lost 5 bases, with 6 bases spanning the gap. The CDR3 sequence: CASSQDHGDTQYF. Written as DNA, the CDR3 is TGCGCCAGCAGCCAAGATCACGGAGATACGCAGTATTTT.

The chain has TRBV7-3 and TRBJ2-7; 9 nucleotides line up with TRBD1. The trim removed 5 bases at V and 5 bases at J, leaving 16 bases unmatched. The V gene's germline CDR1 is SGHTA and CDR2 FQGTGA. The CDR3 totals 17 residues. CDR3 amino acids: CASSPGQGSTPGHEQYF. Written as DNA, the CDR3 is TGTGCCAGCAGCCCTGGACAGGGGAGCACCCCCGGCCACGAGCAGTACTTC.

This chain connects TRBV5-1 to TRBJ1-4; D gene uncertain. Per germline, CDR1 SGHRS and CDR2 YFSETQ. The CDR3 has 12 amino acids. Trimming cost V 3 bases and J 5 bases, with 5 bases left between them. The CDR3 reads CASSSGNEKLFF. The CDR3 bases are TGCGCCAGCAGCTCGGGAAATGAAAAACTGTTTTTT. The entire variable domain, with the rest obtained from reference TRBV5-1 and TRBJ1-4, is as follows: KAGVTQTPRYLIKTRGQQVTLSCSPISGHRSVSWYQQTPGQGLQFLFEYFSETQRNKGNFPGRFSGRQFSNSRSEMNVSTLELGDSALYLCASSSGNEKLFFGSGTQLSVL.

The chain combines TRBV29-1 with TRBJ2-3; 10 bases fit TRBD2. The CDR3 length is 12 residues. Trimming cost V 7 bases and J 8 bases; bases outside gene matches: 6. Germline assignment: CDR1 SQVTM and CDR2 ANQGSEA. CDR3: CSGASGGFTQYF. The CDR3 DNA follows: TGCAGCGGGGCTAGCGGGGGATTTACGCAGTATTTT.

This sequence joins TRBV2 and TRBJ2-3; 8 bases line up with TRBD1. With 4 bases clipped from V and 5 bases from J, the junction kept 8 bases outside the gene matches. CDR3 length: 15 residues. Germline V gene sequence: CDR1 SNHLY, CDR2 FYNNEI. The CDR3 DNA sequence: TGTGCCAGCAGTGGGCAGGGGGCGCCAGGAGATACGCAGTATTTT. Residues: CASSGQGAPGDTQYF. Full variable domain (outside the CDR3, taken from reference TRBV2 and TRBJ2-3): EPEVTQTPSHQVTQMGQEVILRCVPISNHLYFYWYRQILGQKVEFLVSFYNNEISEKSEIFDDQFSVERPDGSNFTLKIRSTKLEDSAMYFCASSGQGAPGDTQYFGPGTRLTVL.

This chain connects TRBV27 to TRBJ2-7; 7 bases map to TRBD1. Germline V gene sequence: CDR1 MNHEY, CDR2 SMNVEV (reference sequence). The CDR3 length is 17 residues. V gave up 4 bases and J gave up 2 bases; unmatched junction bases: 14. CDR3 in DNA: TGTGCCAGCAGTTCGCGTGTCGGGCAGGGGGTTGCCTACGAGCAGTACTTC. Translated, it gives CASSSRVGQGVAYEQYF.

The chain recombines TRBV7-3 with TRBJ2-1; unclear D gene. CDR3 length: 16 amino acids. CDR1 SGHTA and CDR2 FQGTGA come from the germline V gene. V lost 0 bases to trimming and J lost 4 bases, with 13 bases between them. The CDR3 DNA reads as TGTGCCAGCAGCTTAACCGGCGGATCCATTTACAATGAGCAGTTCTTC. This sequence encodes CASSLTGGSIYNEQFF.

The chain joins TRBV5-1 to TRBJ2-1; 7 positions match TRBD2. The trim removed 0 bases at V and 9 bases at J, leaving 9 bases unmatched. This CDR3 has 15 amino acids. CDR1 is SGHRS, CDR2 YFSETQ, per germline. In DNA, the CDR3 is TGCGCCAGCAGCTTGGGGGCGGGAGATTCCCCTGAGCAGTTCTTC. This translates into CASSLGAGDSPEQFF.

The CDR3 DNA reads TGTGCCAGCAGGGGGACACAGCGCAATGAAAAACTGTTTTTT. As protein: CASRGTQRNEKLFF. This chain joins TRBV6-6 and TRBJ1-4; D is possibly TRBD1 (6 bases). Germline CDR1 MNHNY, CDR2 SVGAGI (reference sequence). Trimming stripped 6 bases from V and 5 bases from J, with 13 bases between. The CDR3 extends over 14 amino acids.

This clone showed up just a few times. Written as DNA, the CDR3 is TGTGCCAGCAGTTCCCAGGGACAGGGGGCGGCAGATACGCAGTATTTT. It encodes CASSSQGQGAADTQYF. The chain couples TRBV28 to TRBJ2-3; TRBD1 matches at 12 bases. The CDR3 totals 16 residues. CDR1 is MDHEN and CDR2 is SYDVKM in the germline V gene. V shed 4 bases, J shed 4 bases, and the junction held 6 bases outside the gene matches.

The rearrangement joins TRBV7-3 to TRBJ1-4; maybe TRBD1 (5 bases). Germline CDR1 reads SGHTA; CDR2 reads FQGTGA. The CDR3 consists of 15 residues. Trimming removed 0 bases from V and 3 bases from J, with 8 bases in between. CDR3 DNA sequence: TGTGCCAGCAGCTTAACGGGGCTCCCTAATGAAAAACTGTTTTTT. The encoded protein is CASSLTGLPNEKLFF.

The chain is built from TRBV13 and TRBJ2-7, with 13 bases identical to TRBD2. The CDR3 length is 16 residues. The J segment lost 6 bases and the V segment lost 4 bases, leaving 9 bases of the junction unmatched. In germline, CDR1 is PRHDT, CDR2 FYEKMQ (reference sequence). The CDR3 loop reads CASSSRGGTSGTEQYF. The CDR3 DNA sequence: TGTGCCAGCAGCTCTCGGGGAGGGACTAGCGGGACCGAGCAGTACTTC.

The chain is built from TRBV15 and TRBJ1-4; tentatively, D is TRBD1 (5 bases). CDR1 is LNHNV and CDR2 is YYDKDF in the germline V gene (reference sequence). CDR3 size: 15 residues. The germline V and J ends were trimmed by 2 bases and 5 bases, with 12 bases remaining between them. The CDR3 protein is CATSRQVGGNEKLFF. The DNA of the CDR3 is TGTGCCACCAGCAGACAGGTTGGGGGGAATGAAAAACTGTTTTTT.

The chain carries TRBV5-1 and TRBJ1-5; 7 nucleotides agree with TRBD1. The CDR3 spans 15 residues. J gave up 7 bases and V 4 bases, and 11 bases lay outside the gene matches. Germline V gene data show CDR1 as SGHRS and CDR2 as YFSETQ. CDR3 nucleotide sequence: TGCGCCAGCAGCCCTGCGGGACAGCGAGAACAGCCCCAGCATTTT. Its protein product is CASSPAGQREQPQHF.